This record covers a single T cell receptor (beta chain). Its antigen is unidentified. CDR3 size: 13 residues. The germline gives CDR1 SQVTM, CDR2 ANQGSEA. This PCR relied on a set of 60 Vbeta primers and 13 Jbeta primers. Repertoires were generated with immunoSEQ multiplex PCR, while TCRdb's copy carries only in-frame clones and drops some. In the table there are 73,000 or so clones, about 69% of which are singletons. This sample was included in a study of cytomegalovirus exposure and HLA in healthy donors. Study-wide findings and caveats: Sequencing depth across donors, presence/absence analyses assumed, was roughly uniform. A later analysis linked a missense variant in DCLRE1C to the trimming of TCR beta V and J genes. Most TCR sequences were uncommon, yet certain public TCRs appeared in many donors.

This receptor was taken from a woman aged 40 to 50 in good health and CMV-seropositive. This chain uses TRBV29-1 with TRBJ2-5, with TRBD2 matching over 9 bases. The J call may be incorrect, as the DNA end agrees better with TRBJ2-7. The sequenced sample was PBMCs. The CDR3 here is CSVLLAGIYEQYF. The CDR3, as DNA: TGCAGCGTTTTACTAGCGGGCATTTACGAGCAGTACTTC.